The text below deals with one TCR beta chain. The antigen remains unidentified. These data originate in a study of Ad26.COV2.S vaccination and SARS-CoV-2 variants. The wider study: Of the COV1001 trial arms, the Ad26.COV2.S arm included the donor. Study results and limitations: Across vaccine and placebo recipients, the breadth of non-spike TCRs was similar. Reportedly, after vaccination the spike-specific CD8+ and CD4+ T cell responses displayed substantial breadth.

The CDR3 runs 14 residues. Germline CDR1 is SGDLS and CDR2 is YYNGEE. V lost 4 bases and J lost 2, with 11 bases in between. Specified treatment: around 19 received Ad26.COV2.S at low or high dose, single or two shots; 5 received placebo; per-sample allocation not given. Sampling was done on day 63 after the first vaccine or placebo injection. Boston provided a donor who was an adult aged 18-55 years. The method was immunoSEQ multiplex PCR; TCRdb's version includes in-frame clones alone and lacks a portion of them. The sample yields about 400,000 clones, 83% seen once. This chain uses TRBV9 with TRBJ2-3; weak D call: TRBD2 (5 bases). This specimen was peripheral blood, taken in a trial of Ad26.COV2.S vaccine versus placebo. The receptor's source is a person aged 18 to 59 who received the Ad26.COV2.S COVID-19 vaccine or a placebo. CDR3 sequence (DNA): TGTGCCAGCAGCAAGACTACCCACACAGATACGCAGTATTTT. Its translation: CASSKTTHTDTQYF.